This TCR beta chain was identified in a study of T cell changes during pregnancy in multiple sclerosis. Clones were read by immunoSEQ multiplex PCR, and TCRdb kept only the in-frame ones, dropping some. Of around 100,000 clones in the sample, about nine tenths were seen once. This clonotype was sampled from a female donor with multiple sclerosis, enrolled in a pregnancy study. The input for sequencing was peripheral blood, taken after pregnancy.

DNA of the CDR3: TGCAGCGCTAGGGGCGACGGGGGAGTTGACGAGCAGTACTTC. It is translated as CSARGDGGVDEQYF. The V gene is TRBV29-1, the J gene TRBJ2-7, with D tentatively TRBD2 (6 bases). CDR1 and CDR2 from the germline V gene are SQVTM and ANQGSEA. The CDR3 runs 14 residues. V was pared by 7 bases and J by 5 bases, with 21 bases between.